This T cell receptor (beta chain) was sequenced in a study of T cell responses to AZD1222 COVID-19 vaccine. Whole-study results and caveats: With two AZD1222 doses given, Spike-specific TCR breadth and depth both rose. Reports indicate that nearly half of spike-specific TCRs are directed at unmutated variant regions.

Here immunoSEQ multiplex PCR was the method, and the copy in TCRdb shows in-frame clones only, minus some. The sample lists under 140,000 clones; about 87% were seen once. Germline CDR1 SGHVS, CDR2 FQNEAQ. The CDR3 runs 16 residues. Trimming took off 2 bases at V and 3 bases at J, with 14 bases between the two ends. As for this clone: Its target is unknown.

Specimen: peripheral blood, collected 28 days after the second AZD1222 dose. This chain connects TRBV7-8 to TRBJ2-1; tentative D call: TRBD1 (5 bases). The TCR was taken from an adult who received the AZD1222 COVID-19 vaccine. The CDR3 loop reads CASSLMQGIYYNEQFF. The CDR3 DNA follows: TGTGCCAGCAGCTTAATGCAGGGCATATACTACAATGAGCAGTTCTTC.